This T cell receptor (beta chain) was retrieved from a study of blood T cell repertoires in COVID-19. The overall study: The United States, Italy and Spain were the sources of the acute and convalescent COVID-19 samples. Sources were T cells, B-cell-depleted T cells, or PBMCs; the material itself was cDNA or gDNA.

The CDR3 has 15 residues. With 4 bases removed from V and 6 bases from J, the gap between germline ends came to 18 bases. Germline V gene sequence: CDR1 LGHDT, CDR2 YNNKEL (reference sequence). Clones were sequenced by immunoSEQ multiplex PCR, and TCRdb holds only the in-frame ones, with some missing. Here the sample spans roughly 70,000 clones, 80% to 90% being singletons. The sequenced sample was peripheral blood. The clonotype comes from a man aged 50 to 60 with active COVID-19. The chain combines TRBV3-1 (or the pseudogene TRBV3-2) with TRBJ1-2; D possibly corresponds to TRBD1 (5 bases). The DNA for the CDR3 is TGTGCCAGCAGCCGAACCCAGGGAGGAAGTAATGGCTACACCTTC. Translated, it gives CASSRTQGGSNGYTF.